These T cell receptor beta chains were read from a single sample in a study of Graves' ophthalmopathy and Graves' hyperthyroidism. From the multiplex PCR reads, TCRdb called clonotypes with MiXCR, one entry per CDR3 protein. The sample yields around 600,000 distinct CDR3 sequences, about two fifths seen once. The sequenced sample was peripheral blood. The receptors were gathered from an adult man with Graves' ophthalmopathy. Each CDR3 is given with its conserved first and last residue. D genes are given only for firm matches. Size is stated for part of the rows, as once, few or many counts, or as a class when the clone is expanded.

J: TRBJ1-2
V: TRBV29-1
size: -
D: TRBD1
length: 11
CDR3: CSATGDAGCTF

J: TRBJ2-7
V: TRBV7-9
size: many
D: TRBD2
length: 15
CDR3: CASSSPGTRPLEQYF

J: TRBJ2-7
V: TRBV7-8
size: -
D: -
length: 9
CDR3: CASSLEQYF

J: TRBJ2-7
V: TRBV7-2
size: -
D: TRBD2
length: 16
CDR3: CASSLSIAGGSYEQYF

J: TRBJ2-5
V: TRBV6-5
size: many
D: TRBD1
length: 17
CDR3: CASSQTPPGQGQETQYF

J: TRBJ2-2
V: TRBV25-1
size: -
D: -
length: 14
CDR3: CAISEKAGTGELFF

J: TRBJ1-1
V: TRBV7-2
size: -
D: -
length: 14
CDR3: CARSPGLMNTEAFF

J: TRBJ1-5
V: TRBV6-6
size: many
D: -
length: 14
CDR3: CASSSPQGNQPQHF

J: TRBJ1-2
V: TRBV7-8
size: many
D: TRBD1
length: 15
CDR3: CASSLDGGRGHGYTF

J: TRBJ2-7
V: TRBV10-3
size: -
D: TRBD2
length: 14
CDR3: CAIGASGAPHEQYF

J: TRBJ2-7
V: TRBV29-1
size: -
D: TRBD1
length: 14
CDR3: CSVEGTGHLYEQYF

J: TRBJ2-6
V: TRBV6-5
size: -
D: TRBD1
length: 16
CDR3: CASSYSGDSGANVLTF

J: TRBJ2-7
V: TRBV3-1
size: many
D: -
length: 11
CDR3: CASSQVGEQYF

J: TRBJ1-3
V: TRBV2
size: many
D: -
length: 14
CDR3: CARNDRSSGNTIYF

J: TRBJ1-4
V: TRBV5-1
size: -
D: -
length: 13
CDR3: CASSGQNTEKLFF

J: TRBJ1-2
V: TRBV10-3
size: -
D: -
length: 13
CDR3: CASSYAGEYGYTF

J: TRBJ2-1
V: TRBV12-3/TRBV12-4
size: few
D: -
length: 15
CDR3: CASTAYRGSYNEQFF

J: TRBJ1-6
V: TRBV20-1
size: -
D: -
length: 15
CDR3: CSARRMGGGNSPLHF

J: TRBJ2-3
V: TRBV29-1
size: -
D: -
length: 14
CDR3: CSVATSPFTDTQYF

J: TRBJ1-2
V: TRBV7-9
size: many
D: TRBD1
length: 16
CDR3: CASSYTRDRGLYGYTF